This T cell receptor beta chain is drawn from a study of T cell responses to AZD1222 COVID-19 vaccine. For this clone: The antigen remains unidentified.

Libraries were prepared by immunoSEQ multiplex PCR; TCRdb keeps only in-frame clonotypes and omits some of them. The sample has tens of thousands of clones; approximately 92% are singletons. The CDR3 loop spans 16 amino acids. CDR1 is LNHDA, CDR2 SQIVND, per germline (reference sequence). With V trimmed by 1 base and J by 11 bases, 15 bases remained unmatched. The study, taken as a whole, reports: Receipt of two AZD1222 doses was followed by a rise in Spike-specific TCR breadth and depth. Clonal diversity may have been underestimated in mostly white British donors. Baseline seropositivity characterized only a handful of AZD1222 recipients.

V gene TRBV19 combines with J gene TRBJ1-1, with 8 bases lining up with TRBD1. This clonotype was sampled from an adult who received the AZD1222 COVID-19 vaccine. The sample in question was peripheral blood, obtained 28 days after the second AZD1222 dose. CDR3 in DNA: TGTGCCAGTAGTATAGCAGGAGGGACAGGTCTGAGGAGCGCTTTCTTT. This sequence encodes CASSIAGGTGLRSAFF.